This TCR beta chain was recovered during a study of blood T cell repertoires in COVID-19. The study drew participants aged about 18 to 90 years from approximately 25 US areas. CDR1 is SGHNT, CDR2 YYREEE, per germline (reference sequence). J was trimmed by 6 bases and V by 3 bases; bases with no gene match: 9. This CDR3 has 16 amino acids. Profiling relied on immunoSEQ multiplex PCR, and the TCRdb table lists in-frame clones only, not all of them. Among just over 300,000 clones listed, 65% to 90% were seen once. The chain is built from TRBV5-4 and TRBJ2-1, with TRBD2 matching over 10 bases. The receptor was derived from a man aged 25 to 40 who had recovered from COVID-19. The material sequenced was PBMCs or T cells enriched from blood (not recorded which). The CDR3 DNA reads as TGTGCCAGCAGCTCCCCCGGGACTAGCGCTATCAATGAGCAGTTCTTC. Amino acids: CASSSPGTSAINEQFF.